Listed below are T cell receptor beta chains from one sample, sequenced in a study of regulatory T cells in long-lasting Graves disease. TCRdb reprocessed the multiplex PCR reads with MiXCR, giving one entry per CDR3 protein. The sample consists of some 560,000 distinct CDR3 sequences, more than 15% of them appearing once. The same sample was also studied in work on T cells in Graves' hyperthyroidism and ophthalmopathy.

The sample consisted of peripheral blood mononuclear cells (PBMCs), taken at new diagnosis, from a patient treated with antithyroid drugs. These receptors were obtained from a woman aged 35-60 years with Graves disease. CDR3s include the opening cysteine and the closing phenylalanine or tryptophan. The order of the fields is J gene, V gene, clone size, D gene, CDR3 protein, CDR3 DNA. D genes are given only for firm matches. Clone size, where shown, is once, few, many, or a class for clones that have expanded.

TRBJ1-4,TRBV28,many,-,CASTTSPEGEKLFF,TGTGCCAGCACTACAAGCCCGGAGGGTGAAAAACTGTTTTTT
TRBJ2-1,TRBV7-7,many,-,CASSPTPGLLINEQFF,TGTGCTAGCAGCCCTACACCGGGACTCCTCATCAATGAGCAGTTCTTC
TRBJ1-3,TRBV4-1,few,-,CASSQDYYSGNTIYF,TGCGCCAGCAGCCAAGATTATTACTCCGGAAACACCATATATTTT
TRBJ1-2,TRBV29-1,-,-,CSVDQGDSDYGYTF,TGCAGCGTGGACCAAGGGGACTCCGACTATGGCTACACCTTC
TRBJ1-3,TRBV12-3/TRBV12-4,few,-,CASSLDFIWRPDSGNTIYF,TGTGCCAGCAGTTTAGATTTTATTTGGCGGCCGGACTCTGGAAACACCATATATTTT
TRBJ2-3,TRBV6-2/TRBV6-3,-,-,CASSPFIPAPTGSDTQYF,TGTGCCAGCAGTCCCTTCATCCCCGCCCCGACAGGATCAGATACGCAGTATTTT
TRBJ2-2,TRBV2,-,-,CASRALQNTGELFF,TGTGCCAGCAGAGCCCTGCAGAACACCGGGGAGCTGTTTTTC
TRBJ2-5,TRBV7-2,many,-,CASSQPLLPGETQYF,TGTGCCAGCAGCCAACCTTTGCTGCCGGGGGAGACCCAGTACTTC
TRBJ2-2,TRBV2,few,-,CASSDGPRGELFF,TGTGCCAGCAGTGATGGCCCTCGTGGGGAGCTGTTTTTT
TRBJ2-1,TRBV27,many,-,CASSEKQFF,TGTGCCAGCAGCGAAAAGCAGTTCTTC
TRBJ1-1,TRBV19,-,-,CASSIISERNTEAFF,TGTGCCAGTAGTATAATTTCAGAAAGAAACACTGAAGCTTTCTTT
TRBJ2-5,TRBV2,many,-,CASSVGDSQETQYF,TGTGCCAGCAGTGTGGGAGACAGCCAAGAGACCCAGTACTTC
TRBJ1-1,TRBV12-3/TRBV12-4,few,-,CASSFGNPKAFF,TGTGCCAGCAGTTTTGGGAACCCTAAAGCTTTCTTT
TRBJ2-7,TRBV2,many,-,CASTLDTSYEQYF,TGTGCCAGCACCCTGGACACCTCCTACGAGCAGTACTTC
TRBJ2-3,TRBV12-3/TRBV12-4,many,TRBD1,CAKVTGVTDTQYF,TGTGCCAAAGTGACAGGGGTGACAGATACGCAGTATTTT
TRBJ1-4,TRBV6-1,-,-,CASGTPGPTNEKLFF,TGTGCCAGCGGCACGCCGGGACCTACTAATGAAAAACTGTTTTTT